What follows is one T cell receptor (beta chain) and its context. Its target is unknown. These data belong to a study of blood T cells in healthy people across ages. With a J-beta primer mix and a sample-barcoded 5' primer, a second PCR ran roughly 7 to 11 cycles. A template-switch adaptor containing 12 random nucleotides labeled each cDNA molecule. TCRdb re-analysed the 5' RACE reads in MiXCR, keeping a single row per CDR3 protein. The sample records hundreds of thousands of distinct CDR3 sequences, under 55% being singletons. Findings and caveats of the study: Getting older went along with TCR beta diversity per million T cells dropping roughly linearly. Higher naive T cell percentage went strongly together with higher TCR beta diversity. Naive CD4+ cells and diversity were both higher in long-lived donors than in aged donors.

This clonotype was sampled from a man older than 75 in good health. What was sequenced was blood.

The CDR3 reads CASTSDSSNEQFF. For the CDR3, the DNA is TGTGCCAGCACCTCGGATAGCAGCAATGAGCAGTTCTTC. V and J are TRBV11-3 and TRBJ2-1, with no clear D. CDR3 length: 13 residues. V lost 7 bases and J lost 6, with 13 bases in between. CDR1 and CDR2 (germline): SGHNT, YENEEA.